The 10 T cell receptor beta chains presented below share a single source sample, sequenced in a study of radiation and T cells in renal cell carcinoma. Indicated time point: blood 4 weeks post-SBRT, at nephrectomy. Treatment of the sample: 15 Gy SBRT to primary tumor, nephrectomy 4 weeks later. Here immunoSEQ multiplex PCR was the method, and the copy in TCRdb shows in-frame clones only, minus some. The table includes 75,000 to 90,000 clones, nearly 90% detected once. The material sequenced was blood, taken from a patient whose treatment included radiotherapy and nephrectomy. These receptors came from a woman aged 70 to 79 with renal cell carcinoma.

The rearrangement uses TRBV27 and TRBJ2-2, with 9 nucleotides matching TRBD2. Germline-derived CDR1 and CDR2 are MNHEY and SMNVEV (reference sequence). The CDR3 covers 15 residues. J lost 1 base, V lost 6 bases, and 3 bases had no gene match. As DNA, the CDR3 is TGTGCCAGCAGAAGACTAGCGGAGAACACCGGGGAGCTGTTTTTT. Encoded protein: CASRRLAENTGELFF.

V usage is TRBV30 and J usage is TRBJ1-6; possible D gene TRBD1, 6 bases. The V end was cut by 2 bases, the J end by 5 bases, with 10 bases between. CDR3 size: 14 residues. CDR1 is GTSNPN and CDR2 is SVGIG in the germline V gene (reference sequence). CDR3 nucleotide sequence: TGTGCCTGGAGTACCGACAGGAATAATTCACCCCTCCACTTT. It yields the protein CAWSTDRNNSPLHF.

This sequence joins TRBV30 and TRBJ1-5; no definite D call. V dropped 2 bases and J dropped 6 bases, with 11 bases sitting between them. Germline CDR1 reads GTSNPN; CDR2 reads SVGIG (reference sequence). CDR3 length equals 13 residues. The CDR3 coding sequence is TGTGCCTGGAGTAGTAATGAGGGTCAGCCCCAGCATTTT. Protein sequence: CAWSSNEGQPQHF.

The chain couples TRBV5-1 to TRBJ2-5; D possibly corresponds to TRBD1 (6 bases). The germline V gene encodes CDR1 SGHRS and CDR2 YFSETQ. V was trimmed by 3 bases and J by 2 bases, leaving 11 bases between them. The CDR3 consists of 14 residues. The CDR3 DNA reads TGCGCCAGCAGCTACGGGACAAGTCAAGAGACCCAGTACTTC. It encodes CASSYGTSQETQYF. Using reference TRBV5-1 and TRBJ2-5 for the parts outside the CDR3, the full variable domain is KAGVTQTPRYLIKTRGQQVTLSCSPISGHRSVSWYQQTPGQGLQFLFEYFSETQRNKGNFPGRFSGRQFSNSRSEMNVSTLELGDSALYLCASSYGTSQETQYFGPGTRLLVL.

This rearrangement joins TRBV27 to TRBJ2-3, with TRBD1 as a possible D gene (5 bases). The CDR3 is 15 residues long. CDR1 is MNHEY, CDR2 SMNVEV, per germline (reference sequence). Trimming cost V 3 bases and J 1 base, with 11 bases left between them. The CDR3 is CASSLDGHRTDTQYF. Written as DNA, the CDR3 is TGTGCCAGCAGTTTGGACGGACACCGCACAGATACGCAGTATTTT.

J is TRBJ2-5 and V is TRBV10-3; D is uncertain. Germline V gene lookup returns CDR1 ENHRY and CDR2 SYGVKD. The V and J ends lost 0 bases and 2 bases respectively, with 7 bases between them. The CDR3 has 14 amino acids. Here the CDR3 reads CAISESQIQETQYF. In DNA form, the CDR3 reads TGTGCCATCAGTGAGTCACAGATACAAGAGACCCAGTACTTC.

To note about this clone: The germline gene is not matched at one end of the junction; a read error may be the cause. This sequence joins TRBV5-1 and TRBJ1-1, with D tentatively TRBD1 (5 bases). This CDR3 region has 13 residues. Germline V gene lookup returns CDR1 SGHRS and CDR2 YFSETQ. DNA of the CDR3: TGTGCCAGCAGCTTGGCAGGGACGGCTGAAGCTTTCTTT. It is translated as CASSLAGTAEAFF.

The chain couples TRBV11-2 to TRBJ1-6; D gene uncertain. The CDR3 has 15 residues. The V and J ends lost 0 bases and 9 bases respectively, with 12 bases between them. Germline V lookup: CDR1 SGHAT, CDR2 FQNNGV. In nucleotides, the CDR3 is TGTGCCAGCAGCTTAGACTCGGGAAAGGCTTCACCCCTCCACTTT. Its translation: CASSLDSGKASPLHF.

The chain recombines TRBV11-2 with TRBJ2-3; 8 nucleotides line up with TRBD2. Looked up from germline, CDR1 is SGHAT and CDR2 is FQNNGV. The CDR3 is made up of 15 amino acids. Trimming at V came to 0 bases and at J to 4 bases, leaving 3 bases not matched to a gene. This chain's CDR3 is CASSLERGVSDTQYF. In DNA, the CDR3 is TGTGCCAGCAGCTTAGAGCGGGGGGTCTCAGATACGCAGTATTTT.

The V and J genes are TRBV5-1 and TRBJ1-1; no clear D. The germline V and J ends were trimmed by 6 bases and 1 base, with 13 bases remaining between them. The CDR3 length is 14 residues. The V gene's germline CDR1 is SGHRS and CDR2 YFSETQ. The chain's CDR3 is CASTSPRENTEAFF. The CDR3 DNA reads as TGCGCCAGCACATCGCCGAGAGAGAACACTGAAGCTTTCTTT.